Listed here are 31 T cell receptor beta chains from one sample, sequenced in a study of T cells in Graves' hyperthyroidism and ophthalmopathy. Amplified regions were TCR beta CDR3 sequences from RNA transcripts. RT-PCR in the first round (using the HTBI primer set) targeted the TCR CDR3. TCRdb re-called the multiplex PCR reads with MiXCR, one entry per CDR3 protein. This table holds 400,000 to 500,000 distinct CDR3 sequences, roughly an eighth found once. Sequenced: blood. These receptors all stem from a woman aged 18-29 years with Graves' hyperthyroidism.

The chain joins TRBV6-2 or TRBV6-3 to TRBJ1-2; D call uncertain. Germline CDR1 is MNHEY and CDR2 is SVGEGT. The V end was cut by 8 bases, the J end by 7 bases, with 17 bases between. CDR3 length equals 13 residues. The CDR3 loop reads CASRSGPGFGYTF. Written as DNA, the CDR3 is TGTGCCAGCCGTTCCGGACCGGGCTTTGGCTACACCTTC.

This clonotype was counted many times. This rearrangement joins TRBV6-2 or TRBV6-3 to TRBJ2-5; D not certain. The CDR3 has 12 residues. From germline, CDR1 is MNHEY and CDR2 SVGEGT. Trimming removed 5 bases at V and 0 bases at J, with 4 bases between. The CDR3 DNA reads as TGTGCCAGCAGTAGAAACCAAGAGACCCAGTACTTC. Amino acids: CASSRNQETQYF.

This clonotype was detected ten times or more. The V gene is TRBV28, the J gene TRBJ1-2; possible D gene TRBD1, 6 bases. Trimming pared 8 bases from V and 6 bases from J, leaving 13 bases between. This CDR3 contains 12 residues. From germline, CDR1 is MDHEN and CDR2 SYDVKM. The CDR3 bases are TGTGCCAGCGGCACCAGGGGTAATGGCTACACCTTC. Translated, it gives CASGTRGNGYTF.

The table lists this clonotype with many counts. Just one base apart from a much larger clone, this may be a read error. The rearrangement uses TRBV2 and TRBJ1-1, with D hard to call. Germline assignment: CDR1 SNHLY and CDR2 FYNNEI. The ends were cut back, 7 bases at V and 2 bases at J, with 14 bases in the middle. The CDR3 spans 14 residues. The CDR3 nucleotides are TGTGCCAGCAATGTGCCAGTCGTAAACACTGAAGCTTTCTTT. It translates to CASNVPVVNTEAFF.

This clonotype occurred a few times. Germline and junction disagree at one end, which may indicate a read error. The rearrangement joins TRBV18 to TRBJ2-2; D is unresolved. Germline lookup yields CDR1 KGHSH and CDR2 LQKENI. This CDR3 has 10 amino acids. The CDR3 protein is CASSPGELFF. CDR3 bases: TGTGCCAGCTCACCTGGGGAACTGTTTTTT.

This clonotype was counted a few times. The chain recombines TRBV7-6 with TRBJ1-1; possible D gene TRBD1, 6 bases. This CDR3 has 14 amino acids. V gave up 5 bases and J gave up 4 bases, with 14 bases separating them. Germline CDR1 and CDR2: SGHVS and FNYEAQ. The CDR3 region is CASSRGGGGTEAFF. CDR3 coding DNA: TGTGCCAGCAGCCGAGGGGGAGGGGGCACTGAAGCTTTCTTT.

This chain uses TRBV5-1 with TRBJ2-7; TRBD2 aligns across 7 bases. J gave up 2 bases and V 6 bases, and 5 bases lay outside the gene matches. This CDR3 spans 13 amino acids. The germline CDR1 and CDR2 sequences are SGHRS and YFSETQ. The CDR3 here is CASTPRGAYEQYF. The CDR3 region has the DNA TGCGCCAGCACCCCACGGGGGGCCTACGAGCAGTACTTC.

This clonotype was observed many times. The V and J genes are TRBV6-1 and TRBJ2-5, with 14 bases matching TRBD2. This CDR3 spans 17 amino acids. The V gene's germline CDR1 is MNHNS and CDR2 SASEGT. V trimming: 6 bases; J trimming: 1 base; junction bases outside the gene matches: 7. CDR3 sequence reads: CASSNGLAGGPQETQYF. DNA for the CDR3: TGTGCCAGCAGCAACGGACTAGCGGGAGGCCCCCAAGAGACCCAGTACTTC.

This clonotype was counted many times. This chain uses TRBV5-1 with TRBJ2-3, with TRBD1 identical over 8 bases. CDR1 and CDR2 (germline): SGHRS, YFSETQ. The CDR3 consists of 14 residues. The V segment lost 4 bases and the J segment 6 bases; nucleotides outside the gene matches: 7. The CDR3 nucleotides are TGCGCCAGCAGCATAGGACAGGGCGCGGATACGCAGTATTTT. Protein sequence: CASSIGQGADTQYF.

The genes are TRBV30 and TRBJ1-2, with D unresolved. V was cut by 5 bases and J by 5 bases, with 15 bases left in between. CDR1 GTSNPN and CDR2 SVGIG come from the germline V gene (reference sequence). This CDR3 region has 13 residues. CDR3 nucleotide sequence: TGTGCCTGGTTTGGGCCTTCGGGATATGGCTACACCTTC. This codes for CAWFGPSGYGYTF.

This clonotype has a count of ten or more. V usage is TRBV18 and J usage is TRBJ2-5; D is uncertain. Germline V lookup: CDR1 KGHSH, CDR2 LQKENI. V was pared by 2 bases and J by 5 bases, with 12 bases between. The CDR3 is made up of 14 amino acids. The CDR3 DNA reads TGTGCCAGCTCACCAAATGTAGGATGGGAGACCCAGTACTTC. It encodes CASSPNVGWETQYF. The complete variable domain, with remaining parts taken from reference TRBV18 and TRBJ2-5, reads NAGVMQNPRHLVRRRGQEARLRCSPMKGHSHVYWYRQLPEEGLKFMVYLQKENIIDESGMPKERFSAEFPKEGPSILRIQQVVRGDSAAYFCASSPNVGWETQYFGPGTRLLVL.

In the case of this clonotype: This may come from a read error, since a much larger clone is one base off. This chain uses TRBV7-2 with TRBJ2-3; no definite D call. Germline CDR1 and CDR2: SGHTA and FQGNSA. The CDR3 has 15 amino acids. Between the trimmed V and J ends, which lost 4 bases and 0 bases, there was a span of 11 bases. The CDR3 reads CASSSTCSSTDTQYF. CDR3 sequence (DNA): TGTGCCAGCAGCTCAACTTGCTCTAGCACAGATACGCAGTATTTT. The complete variable domain, with remaining parts taken from reference TRBV7-2 and TRBJ2-3, reads GAGVSQSPSNKVTEKGKDVELRCDPISGHTALYWYRQSLGQGLEFLIYFQGNSAPDKSGLPSDRFSAERTGGSVSTLTIQRTQQEDSAVYLCASSSTCSSTDTQYFGPGTRLTVL.

This clonotype was counted once. V is TRBV18 and J is TRBJ2-2, with 10 bases fitting TRBD1. V was pared by 3 bases and J by 4 bases, with 5 bases of the junction left unmatched. CDR1 is KGHSH and CDR2 is LQKENI in the germline V gene. CDR3 length: 16 residues. Here the CDR3 reads CASSPTRDRGTGELFF. The CDR3 DNA follows: TGTGCCAGCTCACCCACCAGGGACAGGGGCACCGGGGAGCTGTTTTTT. Filled out from reference TRBV18 and TRBJ2-2, the complete variable domain reads NAGVMQNPRHLVRRRGQEARLRCSPMKGHSHVYWYRQLPEEGLKFMVYLQKENIIDESGMPKERFSAEFPKEGPSILRIQQVVRGDSAAYFCASSPTRDRGTGELFFGEGSRLTVL.

This clonotype was detected many times. The chain combines TRBV5-8 with TRBJ2-1, with 11 bases that match TRBD2. V was pared by 4 bases and J by 3 bases, with 3 bases of the junction left unmatched. Per the germline V gene, CDR1 is SGHTS and CDR2 is YDEGEE. This CDR3 spans 15 amino acids. The CDR3 DNA follows: TGTGCCAGCAGCCGCGGGACTAGCGGCTACAATGAGCAGTTCTTC. Amino acids: CASSRGTSGYNEQFF.

In this sample, this clonotype turned up a few times. The chain employs TRBV7-3 and TRBJ2-2; 12 nucleotides agree with TRBD2. CDR1 is SGHTA, CDR2 FQGTGA, per germline. This CDR3 has 16 residues. Trimming cost V 5 bases and J 4 bases; bases outside gene matches: 5. The CDR3 DNA follows: TGTGCCAGCAGCCCTGGACTAGCGGGATCCACCGGGGAGCTGTTTTTT. Amino acids: CASSPGLAGSTGELFF.

The V call is TRBV7-8, the J call TRBJ2-7; 7 nucleotides align to TRBD1. Trimming took 2 bases from V and 1 from J; bases not matched to a gene: 5. The CDR3 consists of 15 residues. CDR1 SGHVS and CDR2 FQNEAQ come from the germline V gene. For the CDR3, the DNA is TGTGCCAGCAGCTTACCAAGACAGGGATCCTACGAGCAGTACTTC. It encodes CASSLPRQGSYEQYF.

The chain is built from TRBV19 and TRBJ2-2, with a weak D call TRBD2 (6 bases). Germline assignment: CDR1 LNHDA and CDR2 SQIVND (reference sequence). The CDR3 runs 15 residues. The V and J ends lost 7 bases and 2 bases respectively, with 14 bases between them. The CDR3 bases are TGTGCCAGTACACTTAGCGGATTAAACACCGGGGAGCTGTTTTTT. This encodes CASTLSGLNTGELFF.

At least ten counts were recorded for this clonotype. This chain connects TRBV7-6 to TRBJ2-3; D possibly corresponds to TRBD2 (6 bases). The CDR3 spans 18 residues. The V end lost 1 base, the J end lost 4 bases, and 21 bases lay between the germline ends. Looked up from germline, CDR1 is SGHVS and CDR2 is FNYEAQ. CDR3 region: CASSLGTQAGSPPDTQYF. The CDR3 DNA reads as TGTGCCAGCAGCTTAGGTACCCAAGCCGGGAGCCCCCCAGATACGCAGTATTTT.

In its sample, this clonotype was seen many times. The chain is built from TRBV12-3 or TRBV12-4 and TRBJ2-7; TRBD1 is a possible D gene (6 bases). The length of the CDR3 is 13 residues. The V end was cut by 5 bases, the J end by 3 bases, with 11 bases between. The CDR3 spells CASSPGHNYEQYF. CDR3 DNA sequence: TGTGCCAGCAGTCCGGGACACAACTACGAGCAGTACTTC.

This clonotype came up many times. The chain combines TRBV6-1 with TRBJ1-2; D gene ambiguous. The V end was cut by 6 bases, the J end by 4 bases, with 18 bases between. Germline CDR1 reads MNHNS; CDR2 reads SASEGT. This CDR3 is 15 amino acids long. This CDR3 reads CASSTVRDFTYGYTF. Written as DNA, the CDR3 is TGTGCCAGCAGCACGGTCCGGGATTTCACCTATGGCTACACCTTC.

V and J are TRBV30 and TRBJ2-1, with D uncertain. Between the trimmed V and J ends, which lost 1 base and 0 bases, there was a span of 16 bases. The CDR3 is 17 amino acids. Germline CDR1 GTSNPN, CDR2 SVGIG (reference sequence). CDR3 sequence reads: CAWSAARTAISYNEQFF. The CDR3 nucleotides read TGTGCCTGGAGTGCCGCCCGTACGGCCATCTCCTACAATGAGCAGTTCTTC.

This clonotype was observed many times. The CDR3: CASSPRQGGNTEAFF. The CDR3 coding sequence is TGTGCCAGCAGCCCTCGACAGGGGGGTAACACTGAAGCTTTCTTT. This chain links TRBV7-9 with TRBJ1-1; TRBD1 aligns across 9 bases. With V trimmed by 5 bases and J by 2 bases, 6 bases remained unmatched. The CDR3 sequence is 15 residues long. The germline CDR1 and CDR2 sequences are SEHNR and FQNEAQ (reference sequence).

In regard to this clonotype: A much bigger clone sits one base away, suggesting this may be a read error. The chain is built from TRBV9 and TRBJ2-1; D is uncertain. Trimming removed 0 bases at V and 8 bases at J, with 9 bases between. Germline CDR1 is SGDLS and CDR2 is YYNGEE. The CDR3 covers 13 residues. The CDR3 nucleotides are TGTGCCAGCAGCGTAGTTCCCGATTATGAGCAGTTCTTC. It encodes CASSVVPDYEQFF.

This clonotype was seen many times. The V gene is TRBV6-1, the J gene TRBJ2-1, with 12 bases that match TRBD2. Germline CDR1 MNHNS, CDR2 SASEGT. There are 14 residues in the CDR3. V lost 6 bases, J lost 8 bases, and 5 bases stayed unmatched. The CDR3 is CASRETSGSYEQFF. For the CDR3, the DNA is TGTGCCAGCAGGGAGACTAGCGGGAGCTATGAGCAGTTCTTC.

The chain recombines TRBV28 with TRBJ1-3; 7 nucleotides match TRBD1. After removal of 5 bases from V and 1 base from J, the junction contained 5 bases not matched to a gene. Looked up from germline, CDR1 is MDHEN and CDR2 is SYDVKM. The CDR3 runs to 15 residues. The CDR3 reads CASSRQGGSGNTIYF. The CDR3 DNA sequence: TGTGCCAGCAGTCGACAGGGAGGTTCTGGAAACACCATATATTTT.

This clonotype appeared many times. The J gene is TRBJ1-4, the V gene TRBV30, with D unclear. The CDR3 has 16 amino acids. Trimming took 0 bases from V and 2 from J, leaving 13 bases between them. Germline V lookup: CDR1 GTSNPN, CDR2 SVGIG (reference sequence). The CDR3 region has the DNA TGTGCCTGGAGTGTTTGGGCACCTAGCACTAATGAAAAACTGTTTTTT. Protein sequence: CAWSVWAPSTNEKLFF.

This clonotype was found many times. The gene calls are TRBV30 and TRBJ2-7; weak D call: TRBD2 (5 bases). This CDR3 has 12 amino acids. The V end lost 2 bases, the J end lost 1 base, and 6 bases lay between the germline ends. Per germline, CDR1 GTSNPN and CDR2 SVGIG (reference sequence). CDR3 coding DNA: TGTGCCTGGAGTACTAGGTCCTACGAGCAGTACTTC. It encodes CAWSTRSYEQYF.

This clonotype was detected many times. V and J are TRBV11-2 and TRBJ2-3; 7 positions agree with TRBD2. CDR1 SGHAT and CDR2 FQNNGV come from the germline V gene. The CDR3 consists of 14 residues. Losses at the gene ends were 3 bases for V and 6 bases for J; bases not matched to a gene: 6. DNA of the CDR3: TGTGCCAGCAGCTTGGGGGGGTTGCCCGATACGCAGTATTTT. Its protein is CASSLGGLPDTQYF.

This clonotype came up many times. The rearrangement joins TRBV29-1 to TRBJ2-7; D unclear. CDR1 and CDR2 from the germline V gene are SQVTM and ANQGSEA. Trimming shortened V by 4 bases and J by 7 bases, and 11 bases separated the two germline ends. The CDR3 length is 11 residues. CDR3 bases: TGCAGCGTTGGGGAAACACGAGAGCAGTACTTC. Protein product: CSVGETREQYF.

This clonotype was detected many times. This sequence joins TRBV20-1 and TRBJ2-7; D tentatively fits TRBD1 or TRBD2 (6 bases each). CDR1 and CDR2 (germline): DFQATT, SNEGSKA (reference sequence). CDR3 length: 16 amino acids. With 0 bases removed from V and 3 bases from J, the gap between germline ends came to 18 bases. The CDR3 protein is CSAREGGLALNYEQYF. The CDR3 DNA reads TGCAGTGCTAGAGAAGGGGGGCTAGCGTTAAACTACGAGCAGTACTTC.

This clonotype showed up many times. The J gene is TRBJ2-5, the V gene TRBV18, with D unclear. This CDR3 is 13 amino acids long. V gave up 5 bases and J gave up 3 bases, with 10 bases separating them. Germline CDR1 and CDR2: KGHSH and LQKENI. Here the CDR3 reads CASSTDGKETQYF. CDR3 DNA: TGTGCCAGCTCAACGGACGGAAAAGAGACCCAGTACTTC.